This T cell receptor (beta chain) was captured by sequencing in a study of metastatic and nonmetastatic thyroid tumors (dated by TCRdb to 2018 to 2021). About the full investigation: The researchers compared repertoires between peripheral blood samples and tumor or nodule tissue samples from patients with malignant or benign thyroid disease.

Compared with germline, V lacks 4 bases and J lacks 2 bases; bases without a gene match: 4. From the cysteine through the phenylalanine, the CDR3 covers 14 amino acids. This entry keeps only the CDR3 DNA: 42 bases, framed from base 1. Per the germline V gene, MNHNS is the CDR1 and SASEGT is the CDR2. No treatment had been received by any patient before thyroid surgery. The study retrospectively analysed patient clinical samples collected from about 2012 to 2019 using T-cell receptor beta sequencing. The method was PCR. This sample was sequenced with an Illumina HiSeq 4000. High-throughput sequencing was used to profile the TCR beta-chain CDR3 region of each patient. Processing in the source paper ran as follows. Drawing on CDR3 differences between clinicopathological groups, the researchers built a classifier meant to tell apart patients with distant-metastatic papillary thyroid cancer. The Shannon index was used to measure repertoire diversity, and the Morisita-Horn index was used to measure how similar tumor and blood repertoires were. TCRdb reanalyzed the raw reads on its own, using fastp at Q25 for trimming and MiXCR for clone calling, and kept in-frame beta chains. Clone size and V and J calls follow TCRdb, not the original study. The sample yields roughly 11,000 clones; around 25% were counted once. The ten largest make up roughly 23% of the sample.

The study at large found these results: TCR beta diversity was reported as significantly higher in malignant tumors than in benign nodules, in both blood and tumor samples.

In the case of this clone: Its antigen target is currently unknown. Per-base quality was not reported, and no clone a single base away is much larger than it.

The sample taken for sequencing was adjacent normal tissue. This receptor was obtained from a male donor with papillary thyroid cancer or a benign thyroid nodule (not recorded which). Some clones in this sample may be carry-over from other donors' samples. The sequence joins TRBV6-1 to TRBJ2-7; 8 central nucleotides agree with TRBD1. The base sequence is TGTGCCAGCAGTGTACTACAGGGGGCCTACGAGCAGTACTTC. Translated, it gives CASSVLQGAYEQYF.